Below, 13 T cell receptor gamma chains from the same sample are listed, as sequenced in a study of Vδ1+ human thymocytes. The study's findings and limits: Thymic TRG and TRD repertoires appeared highly polyclonal, with Gaussian CDR3 length distributions.

For these TCRs, the target antigens are not known. Sequences come from RNA converted to cDNA by reverse transcription. The CDR3 regions were amplified by multiplex PCR from V-gene primers to a constant-region primer. TCRdb re-processed the multiplex PCR reads using CATT. The sample lists some 6,500 gamma-chain clones; about 40% were seen once. The source material was Vdelta1+ gamma-delta thymocytes from the thymus. As to subset: FACS-sorted CD3+ TCRalphabeta- TCRVdelta1+ TCRVdelta2- thymocytes. These receptors originate from a boy under two years old who had congenital heart surgery.

This chain connects TRGV3 to TRGJ1 or TRGJ2. TCRdb does not report a J gene; here it was assigned by matching the DNA to germline references. The CDR3 sequence is 14 residues long. CDR1 and CDR2 (germline): VTNTFY, YDVSTARD (reference sequence). V gave up 0 bases and J gave up 5 bases; unmatched junction bases: 7. In nucleotides, the CDR3 is TGTGCCACCTGGGACAGGGTTTTGGATTATAAGAAACTCTTT. Amino acids: CATWDRVLDYKKLF.

This clone was seen once. Other DNA sequences in this sample translate to the same CDR3. The J gene went uncalled, whereas the V gene is TRGV8. CDR1 and CDR2 from the germline V gene are VENAVY and YDSYNSRV. The CDR3 length is 12 residues. CDR3 in DNA: TGTGCCACCTGGGATACGGATTATAAGAAACTATTT. Its protein is CATWDTDYKKLF.

This sequence joins TRGV3 and TRGJ1 or TRGJ2. Since TCRdb gives no J gene, matching the DNA to germline was used here to assign it. Germline values: CDR1 VTNTFY, CDR2 YDVSTARD (reference sequence). The CDR3 is 11 amino acids. The ends lost 5 bases at V and 12 bases at J; junction bases unmatched: 10. Written as DNA, the CDR3 is TGTGCCACCTGGGGGACTCTATCGAAACTCTTT. Translated: CATWGTLSKLF.

The J gene was not called, though the V gene is TRGV2. CDR1 is EGSNGY and CDR2 is YDSYNSKV in the germline V gene. This CDR3 is built from 10 residues. The CDR3 reads CATWDGWGLF. CDR3 nucleotide sequence: TGTGCCACCTGGGACGGGTGGGGGCTCTTT.

This chain connects TRGV2 to TRGJP2. TCRdb carries no J gene annotation; the J gene was assigned here by matching the DNA with germline. V was clipped by 4 bases and J by 2 bases; unmatched bases: 10. The germline gives CDR1 EGSNGY, CDR2 YDSYNSKV. This CDR3 is 16 amino acids long. The CDR3 DNA is TGTGCCACCTGGGATGGGCGATTGAGTAGTGATTGGATCAAGACGTTT. Its protein is CATWDGRLSSDWIKTF.

The V gene is TRGV4, the J gene TRGJ1 or TRGJ2. The J gene is not listed in TCRdb, so it was assigned here from a DNA match to germline. Unmatched junction bases numbered 9, after V lost 1 base and J lost 3 bases. This CDR3 is 15 amino acids long. Germline V gives CDR1 EGSTGY, CDR2 YDSYTSSV. The CDR3 nucleotides are TGTGCCACCTGGGATGGCCCGGTTGGTTATTATAAGAAACTCTTT. It specifies CATWDGPVGYYKKLF.

The J gene is TRGJ1 or TRGJ2, the V gene TRGV3. TCRdb gives no J gene; it was assigned here by matching the DNA to germline. CDR1 is VTNTFY, CDR2 YDVSTARD, per germline (reference sequence). Losses at the gene ends were 3 bases for V and 10 bases for J; bases not matched to a gene: 12. This CDR3 comprises 13 residues. The CDR3 sequence is CATWDRVGEKKLF. The CDR3 DNA is TGTGCCACCTGGGACCGGGTGGGGGAGAAGAAACTCTTT.

In its sample, this clone was seen a few times. The chain joins TRGV9 to TRGJ1 or TRGJ2. Looked up from germline, CDR1 is GITISATS and CDR2 is ISYDGTV (reference sequence). V lost 0 bases and J lost 8; bases outside the gene matches: 7. This CDR3 comprises 13 residues. Here the CDR3 reads CALWEVSYNKKLF. The CDR3 DNA is TGTGCCTTGTGGGAGGTGAGTTACAATAAGAAACTCTTT.

This clone has only one observation. The chain links TRGV9 to TRGJ1 or TRGJ2. Assignment of the J gene here rests on matching the DNA to germline, because TCRdb gives none. This CDR3 has 14 residues. Germline assignment: CDR1 GITISATS and CDR2 ISYDGTV (reference sequence). Unmatched junction bases numbered 15, after V lost 3 bases and J lost 10 bases. CDR3 in amino acids: CALWEPRTPPKKLF. CDR3 nucleotides: TGTGCCTTGTGGGAGCCCCGAACACCTCCCAAGAAACTCTTT.

This clone has only a few counts. V gene TRGV5 combines with J gene TRGJ1 or TRGJ2. TCRdb records no J gene; here it was assigned by comparing the DNA to germline. Unmatched junction bases numbered 15, after V lost 5 bases and J lost 5 bases. The CDR3 totals 15 residues. Per the germline V gene, CDR1 is VINAFY and CDR2 is YDVSNSKD. The CDR3 loop reads CATWVLYEANYKKLF. In nucleotides, the CDR3 is TGTGCCACCTGGGTCCTGTATGAGGCCAATTATAAGAAACTCTTT.

J is TRGJ1 or TRGJ2 and V is TRGV5. The CDR3 runs to 12 residues. J gave up 2 bases and V 4 bases, and 2 bases lay outside the gene matches. Germline CDR1 and CDR2: VINAFY and YDVSNSKD. CDR3 residues: CATWEYYYKKLF. CDR3 in DNA: TGTGCCACCTGGGAATATTATTATAAGAAACTCTTT.

This clone was observed a few times. This sequence joins TRGV4 and TRGJ1 or TRGJ2. In the absence of a J gene in TCRdb, the DNA was matched to germline to assign it here. There are 12 residues in the CDR3. The junction had 4 bases not matched to a gene; V was cut back by 0 bases and J by 8 bases. In germline, CDR1 is EGSTGY, CDR2 YDSYTSSV. Here the CDR3 reads CATWDGPDKKLF. The CDR3 DNA follows: TGTGCCACCTGGGATGGGCCGGATAAGAAACTCTTT.

This clone was detected a few times. The V gene is TRGV3, the J gene TRGJ1 or TRGJ2. Germline V CDR1 and CDR2: VTNTFY, YDVSTARD (reference sequence). Trimming took 0 bases from V and 8 from J; bases not matched to a gene: 7. The CDR3 consists of 13 residues. The CDR3 is CATWDRRPDKKLF. The DNA for the CDR3 is TGTGCCACCTGGGACAGGCGTCCGGATAAGAAACTCTTT.